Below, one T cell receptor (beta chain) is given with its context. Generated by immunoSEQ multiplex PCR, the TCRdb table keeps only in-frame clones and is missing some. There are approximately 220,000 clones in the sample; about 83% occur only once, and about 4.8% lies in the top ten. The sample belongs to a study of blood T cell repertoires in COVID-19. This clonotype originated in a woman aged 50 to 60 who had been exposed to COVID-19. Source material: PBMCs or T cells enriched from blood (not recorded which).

CDR3 DNA sequence: TGCAGCGCCCTGACAGGGGCGAACACCATATATTTT. The encoded protein is CSALTGANTIYF. The J gene is TRBJ1-3, the V gene TRBV29-1; 8 positions agree with TRBD1. Per germline, CDR1 SQVTM and CDR2 ANQGSEA. V was pared by 7 bases and J by 7 bases, with 6 bases of the junction left unmatched. This CDR3 spans 12 amino acids.